This T cell receptor beta chain was profiled in a study of PD-L1 blockade in urothelial cancer. Overall study context: It was in about 2014 that patients started atezolizumab at 1,200 mg intravenously every 3 weeks. Analyses were performed on blood at 3 weeks after treatment start (the second dose) and at 6 weeks. Specimens of blood held a median count of approximately 150,000 T cells.

Regarding the study as a whole: Expansion of tumor-associated blood clones at 3 weeks was greater in durable-benefit patients.

With respect to this clone: Its antigen remains unknown.

Data came from immunoSEQ multiplex PCR; TCRdb stores just in-frame clones and leaves some out. Counted here are approximately 24,000 clones, roughly 90% occurring once; the ten biggest clones make up roughly 30%. Germline CDR1 and CDR2: SNHLY and FYNNEI. The J segment lost 16 bases and the V segment lost 6 bases, leaving 10 bases of the junction unmatched. The CDR3 covers 12 residues. The sequence was obtained from a man aged 60-69 years with urothelial cancer. This chain links TRBV2 with TRBJ2-1, with 9 bases that match TRBD1. This specimen consisted of PBMCs, obtained around atezolizumab (anti-PD-L1) treatment. CDR3 DNA sequence: TGTGCCAGCAGACTACCCACAGGGGGCGTCTTCTTC. Translating it yields CASRLPTGGVFF.